This TCR beta chain was found in a study of T-cell reconstitution after alpha-beta-depleted transplantation in children. TCRbeta library preparation incorporated unique molecular identifiers. TCRdb analysed the PCR reads with MiXCR anew, one entry per CDR3 protein. The data hold about 420,000 distinct CDR3 sequences, with roughly 17% observed a single time. Trimming stripped 5 bases from V and 5 bases from J, with 12 bases between. This CDR3 has 14 amino acids. This clonotype was found a few times. The chain joins TRBV12-3 or TRBV12-4 to TRBJ2-2, with D perhaps TRBD1 (6 bases). Here the sequenced sample was PBMCs, mostly from graft donor cells, taken 360 days after TCRalphabeta/CD19-depleted stem cell transplant. The receptor was derived from a boy in the first two years of life who had a stem cell transplant for Wiskott-Aldrich syndrome, so the T cells may come from the graft donor. CDR3 residues: CASSHYRATGELFF. CDR3 DNA: TGTGCCAGCAGTCACTACAGGGCTACCGGGGAGCTGTTTTTT.